The clone carrying this TCR beta chain was detected ten times or more. Its antigen is unknown. V was trimmed by 3 bases and J by 6 bases, leaving 6 bases between them. The germline V gene has CDR1 SGHDT and CDR2 YYEEEE. This CDR3 has 12 residues. This entry belongs to a study of tumor-infiltrating lymphocytes in primary liver carcinoma. Looking at the study overall: Tumors measured roughly 4.2 to 10 cm and were stage T1-T3 N0M0. General study points: Tumor-adjacent and tumor-blood pairs overlapped less than tumor region pairs did. Tumors reached a significantly greater top-250-clone fraction than blood did (p = 0.039).

Each 20-30 mg portion of unsorted bulk tissue served as the source for co-extraction of RNA and DNA. Each participant had primary liver carcinoma, and surgical resection was the treatment. Constant-region priming of about 500 ng total RNA yielded TCR beta cDNA. ARM-PCR was slightly modified, and three nested multiplex PCR rounds with it gave rise to the TCR beta libraries. TRBV1-TRBV30 forward primers paired with a C-beta reverse primer drove the first two PCR rounds, about 9 cycles each. TCRdb re-derived calls from the multiplex PCR reads in MiXCR, one entry per CDR3 protein. The table shows approximately 110,000 distinct CDR3 sequences, with approximately 82% occurring only once.

This receptor was obtained from a man between 40 and 49 years old with primary liver carcinoma and hepatitis B virus infection. The chain couples TRBV5-6 to TRBJ2-2; D gene ambiguous. The specimen sequenced was liver tumor tissue from sampling region 3. The subset is: tumor region T3, left-lateral pole. The CDR3 spells CASSWSSGELFF. Written as DNA, the CDR3 is TGTGCCAGCAGCTGGTCCTCCGGGGAGCTGTTTTTT.